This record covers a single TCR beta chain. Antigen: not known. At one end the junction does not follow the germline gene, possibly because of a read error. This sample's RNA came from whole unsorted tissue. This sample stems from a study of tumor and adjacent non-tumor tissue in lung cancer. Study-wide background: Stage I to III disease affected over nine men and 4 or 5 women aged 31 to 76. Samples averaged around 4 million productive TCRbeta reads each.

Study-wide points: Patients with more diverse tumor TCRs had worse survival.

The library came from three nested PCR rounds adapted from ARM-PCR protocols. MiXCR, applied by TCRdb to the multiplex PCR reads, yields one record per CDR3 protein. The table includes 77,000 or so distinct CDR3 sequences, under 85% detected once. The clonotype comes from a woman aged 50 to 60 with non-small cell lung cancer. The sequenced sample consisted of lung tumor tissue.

The chain's CDR3 is CAYRDRDSYEQYF. The CDR3 nucleotides read TGTGCCTACCGGGATAGGGACTCCTACGAGCAGTATTTC. The chain links TRBV10-3 to TRBJ2-7, with D possibly matching TRBD2 (6 bases). Germline-derived CDR1 and CDR2 are ENHRY and SYGVKD. This CDR3 comprises 13 residues.